Each of the 26 T cell receptor beta chains below was sequenced from the same sample in a study of CD8+ T cells in alopecia areata. Treatment of the sample: oral pan-JAK inhibitor, 5-10 mg twice daily. Once RNA had been extracted, it was reverse transcribed into cDNA to act as the sequencing template. Produced via immunoSEQ multiplex PCR; TCRdb's table is partial and in-frame only. The table lists roughly 190,000 clones, approximately 61% of them singletons. Sequencing was performed on CD4+ T cells sorted from blood, taken at week 24, from a patient treated with tofacitinib. Receptor source: a human donor with alopecia areata.

The V gene is TRBV25-1, the J gene TRBJ2-7; 8 nucleotides align to TRBD1. Germline CDR1 and CDR2: MGHDK and SYGVNS. Losses at the gene ends were 6 bases for V and 3 bases for J; bases not matched to a gene: 7. The CDR3 consists of 14 residues. The CDR3 nucleotides are TGTGCCAGCAGAGCAGGGGGCAATTTCTACGAGCAGTACTTC. Protein: CASRAGGNFYEQYF.

This chain uses TRBV5-6 with TRBJ2-7, with a tentative D call TRBD2 (6 bases). V shed 6 bases and J shed 0 bases, with 16 bases lying between them. The CDR3 runs to 15 residues. In germline, CDR1 is SGHDT, CDR2 YYEEEE. CDR3: CASTLATRSSYEQYF. CDR3 in DNA: TGTGCCAGCACCCTAGCGACGAGGAGCTCCTACGAGCAGTACTTC.

The chain recombines TRBV7-9 with TRBJ1-2; 7 nucleotides align to TRBD1. V trimming: 6 bases; J trimming: 4 bases; junction bases outside the gene matches: 11. CDR1 and CDR2 from the germline V gene are SEHNR and FQNEAQ (reference sequence). The length of the CDR3 is 15 residues. Here the CDR3 reads CASRGDRALAYGYTF. CDR3 sequence (DNA): TGTGCCAGCAGAGGTGACAGGGCCTTAGCCTATGGCTACACCTTC.

The V and J genes are TRBV30 and TRBJ2-1, with D maybe TRBD2 (6 bases). Trimming cost V 0 bases and J 3 bases, with 12 bases left between them. The CDR3 is made up of 15 amino acids. From germline, CDR1 is GTSNPN and CDR2 SVGIG (reference sequence). The CDR3 sequence: CAWSVGGTVYNEQFF. CDR3 bases: TGTGCCTGGAGTGTAGGCGGGACCGTCTACAATGAGCAGTTCTTC.

This clone was detected only a few times. The chain combines TRBV5-4 with TRBJ1-4; 7 bases fit TRBD1. The germline V gene has CDR1 SGHNT and CDR2 YYREEE (reference sequence). Trimming took 0 bases from V and 0 from J; bases not matched to a gene: 2. The CDR3 runs 16 residues. In DNA form, the CDR3 reads TGTGCCAGCAGCTTGGTGGGGACAGCAACTAATGAAAAACTGTTTTTT. Its protein product is CASSLVGTATNEKLFF.

The chain joins TRBV29-1 to TRBJ1-1; no clear D. The germline V gene has CDR1 SQVTM and CDR2 ANQGSEA. V lost 3 bases and J 1 base, leaving 9 bases between the germline ends. The CDR3 length is 13 residues. The CDR3 here is CSVDRGSNTEAFF. As DNA, the CDR3 is TGCAGCGTTGACCGGGGATCGAACACTGAAGCTTTCTTT.

The count of this clone is one. This sequence joins TRBV27 and TRBJ1-1; D is unclear. Germline lookup yields CDR1 MNHEY and CDR2 SMNVEV (reference sequence). This CDR3 spans 12 amino acids. V was shortened by 6 bases and J by 1 base, with 6 bases between the two germline ends. CDR3 amino acids: CASSTGNTEAFF. The CDR3 DNA follows: TGTGCCAGCAGCACCGGGAACACTGAAGCTTTCTTT.

This clone has just a few counts. The V call is TRBV4-1, the J call TRBJ1-2; unclear D gene. The CDR3 covers 12 residues. Per germline, CDR1 MGHRA and CDR2 YSYEKL. CDR3 loop: CVQTGSNYGYTF. As DNA, the CDR3 is TGCGTCCAGACGGGTTCTAACTATGGCTACACCTTC.

The chain recombines TRBV29-1 with TRBJ1-1; tentatively, D is TRBD1 (6 bases). V dropped 7 bases and J dropped 1 base, with 13 bases sitting between them. Germline V gives CDR1 SQVTM, CDR2 ANQGSEA. The CDR3 loop spans 13 amino acids. The CDR3 DNA is TGCAGCGGCCGTAGCAGGGGGAACACTGAAGCTTTCTTT. Its translation: CSGRSRGNTEAFF.

The chain joins TRBV6-1 to TRBJ1-2; D might be TRBD1 (5 bases). Deletions cut 1 base from V and 1 base from J, with 7 bases between. The CDR3 contains 14 residues. Germline CDR1 MNHNS, CDR2 SASEGT. CDR3 nucleotide sequence: TGTGCCAGCAGTGAAGTGGGACTTAACTATGGCTACACCTTC. This gives the protein CASSEVGLNYGYTF.

In this sample, this clone turned up a few times. J is TRBJ1-2 and V is TRBV7-9; D unclear. The germline V gene has CDR1 SEHNR and CDR2 FQNEAQ (reference sequence). This CDR3 comprises 14 residues. The V end lost 1 base, the J end lost 6 bases, and 12 bases lay between the germline ends. The CDR3 DNA sequence: TGTGCCAGCAGCTTAGGGGTTTCGGGAAATGGCTACACCTTC. Its translation is CASSLGVSGNGYTF.

V usage is TRBV19 and J usage is TRBJ1-5; D possibly corresponds to TRBD1 (5 bases). Germline-derived CDR1 and CDR2 are LNHDA and SQIVND (reference sequence). V was trimmed by 7 bases and J by 7 bases, leaving 14 bases between them. This CDR3 contains 13 residues. The CDR3 DNA is TGTGCCAGTAACCCGAGCAGGGTCCAGCCCCAGCATTTT. This codes for CASNPSRVQPQHF.

This clone occurred a few times. The rearrangement joins TRBV27 to TRBJ1-2, with 8 bases identical to TRBD1. From germline, CDR1 is MNHEY and CDR2 SMNVEV (reference sequence). This CDR3 comprises 14 residues. J gave up 7 bases and V 2 bases, and 6 bases lay outside the gene matches. The CDR3 DNA sequence: TGTGCCAGCAGTTTAACCGTCGGACAGGGTGGCTACACCTTC. It yields the protein CASSLTVGQGGYTF.

The V gene is TRBV30, the J gene TRBJ1-1; 7 bases fit TRBD1. Per the germline V gene, CDR1 is GTSNPN and CDR2 is SVGIG (reference sequence). J lost 4 bases, V lost 4 bases, and 3 bases had no gene match. This CDR3 has 12 amino acids. Here the CDR3 DNA reads TGTGCCTGGACGACAGGGCGCACTGAAGCTTTCTTT. This encodes CAWTTGRTEAFF. The whole variable domain, filled in from reference TRBV30 and TRBJ1-1, reads SQTIHQWPATLVQPVGSPLSLECTVEGTSNPNLYWYRQAAGRGLQLLFYSVGIGQISSEVPQNLSASRPQDRQFILSSKKLLLSDSGFYLCAWTTGRTEAFFGQGTRLTVV.

The chain is built from TRBV7-2 and TRBJ2-7; D is perhaps TRBD1 (5 bases). The CDR3 runs 15 residues. Trimming stripped 5 bases from V and 5 bases from J, with 19 bases between. Looked up from germline, CDR1 is SGHTA and CDR2 is FQGNSA. CDR3 protein: CASSLQVAGINEQYF. CDR3 sequence (DNA): TGTGCCAGCAGCCTCCAAGTGGCAGGGATCAACGAGCAGTACTTC.

The rearrangement links TRBV25-1 to TRBJ2-1, with D perhaps matching TRBD1 (6 bases). Trimming pared 1 base from V and 5 bases from J, leaving 9 bases between. Germline CDR1 MGHDK, CDR2 SYGVNS. The CDR3 spans 14 residues. The chain's CDR3 is CASSESDRHNEQFF. CDR3 coding DNA: TGTGCCAGCAGTGAATCGGACAGACACAATGAGCAGTTCTTC.

V usage is TRBV10-3 and J usage is TRBJ1-2, with a weak D call TRBD1 (5 bases). Trimming cost V 4 bases and J 4 bases, with 13 bases left between them. The CDR3 has 14 residues. Germline loops: CDR1 ENHRY, CDR2 SYGVKD. Here the CDR3 reads CAISVAGNGYGYTF. Here the CDR3 DNA reads TGTGCCATCAGTGTGGCAGGGAACGGCTATGGCTACACCTTC.

This chain joins TRBV30 and TRBJ1-2; the match to TRBD1 covers 7 bases. Germline V CDR1 and CDR2: GTSNPN, SVGIG (reference sequence). The CDR3 loop spans 14 amino acids. V shed 3 bases, J shed 5 bases, and the junction held 9 bases outside the gene matches. The CDR3 sequence: CAWSRRDRDYGYTF. The CDR3 region has the DNA TGTGCCTGGAGCAGAAGAGACAGGGATTATGGCTACACCTTC.

The rearrangement links TRBV2 to TRBJ2-5; D possibly corresponds to TRBD1 (5 bases). Trimming shortened V by 9 bases and J by 5 bases, and 16 bases separated the two germline ends. This CDR3 region has 13 residues. Germline assignment: CDR1 SNHLY and CDR2 FYNNEI. Here the CDR3 DNA reads TGTGCCAGACAGGCCCAGCCGGGTGAGACCCAGTACTTC. Protein product: CARQAQPGETQYF.

With respect to this clone: At one boundary the junction diverges from the germline segment, which might be a read error. The rearrangement uses TRBV29-1 and TRBJ1-1; 7 bases are shared with TRBD1. CDR3 length: 13 amino acids. Germline-derived CDR1 and CDR2 are SQVTM and ANQGSEA. CDR3 region: CSVEQGGPTEASF. In DNA, the CDR3 is TGCAGCGTTGAACAGGGGGGTCCAACTGAAGCTTCCTTT.

V usage is TRBV29-1 and J usage is TRBJ1-4; the D is unclear. Germline V gene data show CDR1 as SQVTM and CDR2 as ANQGSEA. V lost 6 bases to trimming and J lost 8 bases, with 16 bases between them. The CDR3 consists of 13 residues. The CDR3 reads CSVPGGAREKLFF. DNA for the CDR3: TGCAGCGTCCCGGGAGGCGCGCGAGAAAAACTGTTTTTT.

Regarding this clone: Because the CDR3's place on the DNA is in doubt, the DNA is left out and the CDR3 is given as listed by TCRdb. This rearrangement joins TRBV7-8 to TRBJ1-1. Including both end residues, the CDR3 is 17 amino acids long. CDR1 is SGHVS, CDR2 FQNEAQ, per germline. The CDR3 sequence is CAPCASSLVGSPTEAFF.

With regard to this clone: Other DNA sequences of this sample code for an identical CDR3. The chain has TRBV30 and TRBJ1-5; D may be TRBD1 (5 bases). The CDR3 sequence is 13 residues long. Trimming shortened V by 1 base and J by 1 base, and 5 bases separated the two germline ends. Per the germline V gene, CDR1 is GTSNPN and CDR2 is SVGIG (reference sequence). The CDR3 protein is CAWSGQSNQPQHF. CDR3 DNA: TGTGCCTGGAGTGGACAGAGCAATCAGCCCCAGCATTTT.

This rearrangement joins TRBV9 to TRBJ1-1; D is unresolved. The ends were cut back, 4 bases at V and 3 bases at J, with 16 bases in the middle. Germline V CDR1 and CDR2: SGDLS, YYNGEE. The CDR3 totals 15 residues. CDR3 in amino acids: CASSPGLGFDTEAFF. DNA for the CDR3: TGTGCCAGCAGCCCAGGCTTAGGTTTTGACACTGAAGCTTTCTTT.

The genes are TRBV9 and TRBJ1-4; TRBD1 matches 9 bases. The CDR3 is 15 residues long. Germline V lookup: CDR1 SGDLS, CDR2 YYNGEE. J gave up 5 bases and V 2 bases, and 4 bases lay outside the gene matches. This chain's CDR3 is CASSVKTGGNEKLFF. Here the CDR3 DNA reads TGTGCCAGCAGCGTTAAGACAGGGGGGAATGAAAAACTGTTTTTT.

The rearrangement links TRBV29-1 to TRBJ1-4, with a possible D match to TRBD1 (6 bases). Germline CDR1 SQVTM, CDR2 ANQGSEA. Deletions cut 4 bases from V and 3 bases from J, with 9 bases between. The CDR3 is 13 residues long. CDR3 coding DNA: TGCAGCGTTGTCGGACAGTCTAATGAAAAACTGTTTTTT. Its translation: CSVVGQSNEKLFF.